This T cell receptor beta chain was sequenced during a study of T cell responses to AZD1222 COVID-19 vaccine. Study results and limitations: The donor group comprised mostly white British people and more females; the analysis possibly underestimated clonal diversity. CD4 TCRs linked to vaccination spanned spike, dominating at 160-218 and 743-854.

Looked up from germline, CDR1 is MRHNA and CDR2 is SNTAGT. J lost 5 bases, V lost 9 bases, and 6 bases had no gene match. This CDR3 has 14 amino acids. TCRdb's table, derived via immunoSEQ multiplex PCR, lists solely in-frame clones and lacks some. The sample lists 120,000 to 150,000 clones; about 90% were seen once. Details on this clone: What it binds is unknown.

The sequencing here drew on peripheral blood, taken on day 0 of AZD1222 vaccination. The receptor's source is an adult in good health. The V gene is TRBV6-4, the J gene TRBJ2-1; 11 bases line up with TRBD2. The CDR3 nucleotides read TGTGCCAGGCCCCCGGGACTAGCGGACAATGAGCAGTTCTTC. Translation gives CARPPGLADNEQFF.